The following is a T cell receptor (beta chain) sequence with its context. What it binds is unknown. The junction had 7 bases not matched to a gene; V was cut back by 3 bases and J by 1 base. The CDR3 totals 16 residues. The V gene's germline CDR1 is SEHNR and CDR2 FQNEAQ (reference sequence). The source of the sample is a study of lymphopenia after photon versus proton radiotherapy. Whole-study findings and limits: Oligoclonal CD8+ Temra expansion after nadir drove photon patients' diversity drop. Better survival with proton therapy was suggested as possible, not demonstrated.

Repertoires were generated with immunoSEQ multiplex PCR, while TCRdb's copy carries only in-frame clones and drops some. The sample shows 29,000 or so clones, roughly 89% of them seen only once. The material was peripheral blood, obtained from a patient treated with proton-based radiotherapy. The clonotype originates from an older woman with cholangiocarcinoma. Some clones in this sample may be carry-over from other donors' samples. The chain uses TRBV7-9 and TRBJ2-3, with 7 bases identical to TRBD1. The CDR3 DNA sequence: TGTGCCAGCAGCTTCTACAGGGGAGTGGGCACAGATACGCAGTATTTT. The encoded protein is CASSFYRGVGTDTQYF.